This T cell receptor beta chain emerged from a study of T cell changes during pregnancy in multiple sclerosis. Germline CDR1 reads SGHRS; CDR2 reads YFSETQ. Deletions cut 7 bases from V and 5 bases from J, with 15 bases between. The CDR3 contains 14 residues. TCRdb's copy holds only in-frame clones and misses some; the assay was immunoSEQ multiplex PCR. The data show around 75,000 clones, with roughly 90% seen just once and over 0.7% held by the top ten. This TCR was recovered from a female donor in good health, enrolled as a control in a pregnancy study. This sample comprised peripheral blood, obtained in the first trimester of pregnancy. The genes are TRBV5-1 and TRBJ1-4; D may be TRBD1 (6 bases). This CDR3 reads CASRWDTLNEKLFF. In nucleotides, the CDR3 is TGCGCCAGCCGATGGGACACCTTAAATGAAAAACTGTTTTTT.